Following are 12 T cell receptor beta chains from one sample sequenced in a study of OX40 agonist ivuxolimab in advanced cancers. Profiling relied on immunoSEQ multiplex PCR, and the TCRdb table lists in-frame clones only, not all of them. The sample lists about 80,000 clones, approximately 86% seen once, with less than 2.5% in the top ten. This specimen was CD4+ or CD8+ T cells sorted from blood, taken in a trial of the OX40 agonist ivuxolimab. The receptors come from an adult with an advanced solid tumor such as melanoma, head and neck, liver or kidney cancer.

In nucleotides, the CDR3 is TGTGCCAGCAGCCTTGGCCGGGACAGGGGGGGAGCTAACTATGGCTACACCTTC. Translation: CASSLGRDRGGANYGYTF. The chain combines TRBV9 with TRBJ1-2; TRBD1 matches at 11 bases. With V trimmed by 4 bases and J by 0 bases, 11 bases remained unmatched. CDR1 and CDR2 from the germline V gene are SGDLS and YYNGEE. The CDR3 sequence is 18 residues long.

V and J are TRBV6-5 and TRBJ2-7; 9 bases agree with TRBD2. The CDR3 has 15 residues. Germline V gene sequence: CDR1 MNHEY, CDR2 SVGAGI. V was pared by 7 bases and J by 7 bases, with 14 bases of the junction left unmatched. In DNA form, the CDR3 reads TGTGCCAGCAAGCCGACTAGCGGTTTGTCTGGGGAGCAGTACTTC. This encodes CASKPTSGLSGEQYF.

As to this clone: The germline gene is not matched at one end of the junction; a read error may be the cause. The chain is built from TRBV30 and TRBJ2-7; possibly TRBD2 for D (7 bases). The CDR3 totals 13 residues. CDR1 and CDR2 (germline): GTSNPN, SVGIG (reference sequence). The CDR3 loop is CAGREGVSYEQYF. CDR3 sequence (DNA): TGTGCCGGGAGGGAGGGGGTCTCCTACGAGCAGTACTTC.

The chain employs TRBV7-2 and TRBJ2-1; tentatively, D is TRBD1 (5 bases). Per germline, CDR1 SGHTA and CDR2 FQGNSA. The V end lost 2 bases, the J end lost 3 bases, and 11 bases lay between the germline ends. The CDR3 consists of 15 residues. The CDR3 sequence: CASSLPGFGYNEQFF. CDR3 nucleotide sequence: TGTGCCAGCAGCTTACCAGGGTTTGGCTACAATGAGCAGTTCTTC.

The rearrangement links TRBV9 to TRBJ2-3; 7 bases agree with TRBD2. The CDR3 has 19 amino acids. J gave up 0 bases and V 0 bases, and 13 bases lay outside the gene matches. Germline CDR1 SGDLS, CDR2 YYNGEE. Here the CDR3 DNA reads TGTGCCAGCAGCGTAGCTGGTCTAGCGGAACTTAGTAGCACAGATACGCAGTATTTT. As protein: CASSVAGLAELSSTDTQYF.

This clone was picked up many times. CDR3 nucleotide sequence: TGTGCCAGCAGCCGTAGACTGGGCTCCTACAATGAGCAGTTCTTC. This codes for CASSRRLGSYNEQFF. This sequence joins TRBV7-2 and TRBJ2-1; D call uncertain. Germline CDR1 is SGHTA and CDR2 is FQGNSA. The CDR3 length is 15 residues. V was clipped by 5 bases and J by 0 bases, with 11 bases between them.

The V call is TRBV4-2, the J call TRBJ2-1, with 7 bases fitting TRBD1. Trimming took 3 bases from V and 9 from J; bases not matched to a gene: 14. The CDR3 is made up of 16 amino acids. The germline gives CDR1 LGHNA, CDR2 YNFKEQ. The CDR3 protein is CASSQALGQGVGEQFF. The CDR3 region has the DNA TGTGCCAGCAGCCAGGCCTTGGGCCAGGGGGTCGGTGAGCAGTTCTTC.

In regard to this clone: The junction departs from the called germline gene at one end, perhaps through a read error. The chain links TRBV5-3 to TRBJ1-6; no clear D. TRBV5-3 is an ORF, and what it does is uncertain. This CDR3 is built from 12 residues. The CDR3 bases are TGTGCCAGCAGCTTGGAGGGTACACCCCTCCACTTT. It yields the protein CASSLEGTPLHF.

V and J are TRBV5-1 and TRBJ1-2, with TRBD1 matching 7 bases. V gave up 4 bases and J gave up 8 bases; unmatched junction bases: 8. The germline V gene encodes CDR1 SGHRS and CDR2 YFSETQ. The CDR3 consists of 13 residues. DNA for the CDR3: TGCGCCAGCAGCCCCGACAGGGCAAGGGGCTACACCTTC. Its translation: CASSPDRARGYTF.

Note on this clone: An end of the junction differs from the germline gene, which may be a read error. CDR3 residues: CASSQGSGIGQPQHF. For the CDR3, the DNA is TGCGCCAGCAGTCAAGGATCAGGGATTGGACAGCCCCAGCATTTT. The J gene is TRBJ1-5, the V gene TRBV4-3, with D tentatively TRBD1 (5 bases). The V gene's germline CDR1 is LGHNA and CDR2 YSLEER. The length of the CDR3 is 15 residues.

V is TRBV30 and J is TRBJ2-2; 14 bases agree with TRBD2. Germline V gene lookup returns CDR1 GTSNPN and CDR2 SVGIG (reference sequence). The CDR3 consists of 16 residues. Losses at the gene ends were 4 bases for V and 6 bases for J; bases not matched to a gene: 7. As DNA, the CDR3 is TGTGCCTGGACGGGACTAGCGGGAGCGGTGGCCGGGGAGCTGTTTTTT. This translates into CAWTGLAGAVAGELFF.

The table lists this clone with a count of one. The rearrangement joins TRBV27 to TRBJ1-1; no clear D gene. Germline CDR1 and CDR2: MNHEY and SMNVEV (reference sequence). Trimming removed 3 bases at V and 2 bases at J, with 10 bases between. The CDR3 runs 14 residues. CDR3 sequence reads: CASSFGWGNTEAFF. In DNA, the CDR3 is TGTGCCAGCAGTTTCGGGTGGGGAAACACTGAAGCTTTCTTT.